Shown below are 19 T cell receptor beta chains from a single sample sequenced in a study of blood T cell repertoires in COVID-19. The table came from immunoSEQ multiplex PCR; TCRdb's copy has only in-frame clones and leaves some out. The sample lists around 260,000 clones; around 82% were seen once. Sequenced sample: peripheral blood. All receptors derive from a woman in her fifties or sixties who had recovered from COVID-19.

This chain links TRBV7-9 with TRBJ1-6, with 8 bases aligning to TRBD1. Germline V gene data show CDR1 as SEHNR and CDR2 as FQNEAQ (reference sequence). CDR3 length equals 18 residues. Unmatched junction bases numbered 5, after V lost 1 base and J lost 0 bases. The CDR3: CASSLGQGASSYNSPLHF. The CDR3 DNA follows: TGTGCCAGCAGCTTAGGCCAGGGGGCGAGCTCCTATAATTCACCCCTCCACTTT.

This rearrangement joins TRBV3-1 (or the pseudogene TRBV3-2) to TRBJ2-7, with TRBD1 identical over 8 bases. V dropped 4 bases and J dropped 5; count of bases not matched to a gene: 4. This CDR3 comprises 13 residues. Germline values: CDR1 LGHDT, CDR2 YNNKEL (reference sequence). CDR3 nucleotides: TGTGCCAGCAGCCGACAGGGGATCGACGAGCAGTACTTC. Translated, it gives CASSRQGIDEQYF.

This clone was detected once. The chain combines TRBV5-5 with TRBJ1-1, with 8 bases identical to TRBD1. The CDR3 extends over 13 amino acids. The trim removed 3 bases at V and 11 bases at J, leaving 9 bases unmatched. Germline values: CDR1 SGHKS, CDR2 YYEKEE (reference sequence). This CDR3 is CASSYWTGSSAFF. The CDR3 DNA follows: TGTGCCAGCAGCTACTGGACAGGGAGCTCCGCTTTCTTT.

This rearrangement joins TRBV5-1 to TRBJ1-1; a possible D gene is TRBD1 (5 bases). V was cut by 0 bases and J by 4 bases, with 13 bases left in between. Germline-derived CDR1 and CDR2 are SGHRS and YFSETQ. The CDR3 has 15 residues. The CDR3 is CASSLVSGPSTEAFF. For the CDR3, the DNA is TGCGCCAGCAGCTTGGTTTCAGGGCCCTCCACTGAAGCTTTCTTT.

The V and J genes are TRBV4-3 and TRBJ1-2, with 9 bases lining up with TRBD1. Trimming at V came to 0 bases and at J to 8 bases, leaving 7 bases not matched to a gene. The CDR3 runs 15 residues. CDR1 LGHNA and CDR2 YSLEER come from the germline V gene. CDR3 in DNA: TGCGCCAGCAGCCAAGAGGGGACAGGGCTTCAGGGCTACACCTTC. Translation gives CASSQEGTGLQGYTF.

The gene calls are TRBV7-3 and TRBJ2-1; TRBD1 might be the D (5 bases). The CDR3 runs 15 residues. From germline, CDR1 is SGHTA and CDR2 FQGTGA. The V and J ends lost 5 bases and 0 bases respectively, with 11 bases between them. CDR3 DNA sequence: TGTGCCAGCAGCGCACAGGCGCTCTCCTACAATGAGCAGTTCTTC. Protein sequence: CASSAQALSYNEQFF.

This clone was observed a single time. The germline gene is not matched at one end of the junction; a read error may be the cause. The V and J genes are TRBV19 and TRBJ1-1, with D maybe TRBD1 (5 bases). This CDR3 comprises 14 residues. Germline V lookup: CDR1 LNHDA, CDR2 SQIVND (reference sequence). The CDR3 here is CASRIKGWNTEAFF. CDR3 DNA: TGTGCCAGTCGTATTAAGGGGTGGAACACTGAAGCTTTCTTT.

The CDR3 loop reads CASSLSRDYEQYF. DNA of the CDR3: TGTGCCAGCAGCCTCTCGCGGGACTACGAGCAGTACTTC. The V and J genes are TRBV11-3 and TRBJ2-7; possible D gene TRBD2, 6 bases. There are 13 residues in the CDR3. Germline-derived CDR1 and CDR2 are SGHNT and YENEEA. The V and J ends lost 5 bases and 3 bases respectively, with 11 bases between them.

DNA of the CDR3: TGTGCCAGCACCTCTGAGTTTCAGCCCCAGCATTTT. Protein: CASTSEFQPQHF. V gene TRBV12-3 or TRBV12-4 combines with J gene TRBJ1-5; unclear D gene. V was pared by 7 bases and J by 6 bases, with 10 bases between. CDR3 length: 12 residues.

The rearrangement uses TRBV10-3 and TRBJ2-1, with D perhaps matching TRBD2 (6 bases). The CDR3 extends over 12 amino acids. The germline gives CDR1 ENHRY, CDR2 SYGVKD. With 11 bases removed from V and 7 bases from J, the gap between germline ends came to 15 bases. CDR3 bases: TGTGCCCTCTCCCCCCGGGGGAATGAGCAGTTCTTC. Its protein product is CALSPRGNEQFF.

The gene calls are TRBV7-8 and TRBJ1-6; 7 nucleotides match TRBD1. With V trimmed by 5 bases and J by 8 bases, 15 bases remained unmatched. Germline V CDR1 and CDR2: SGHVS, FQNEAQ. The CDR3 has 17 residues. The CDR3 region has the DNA TGTGCCAGCAGCCTGTTGGTGGACAGGAGAATGGATTCACCCCTCCACTTT. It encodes CASSLLVDRRMDSPLHF.

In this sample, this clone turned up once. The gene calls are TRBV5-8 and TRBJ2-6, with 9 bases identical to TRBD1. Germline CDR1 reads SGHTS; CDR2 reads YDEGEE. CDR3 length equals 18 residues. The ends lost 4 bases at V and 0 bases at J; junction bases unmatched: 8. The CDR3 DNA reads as TGTGCCAGCAGCCGGGGACAGGGAGGACTCTCTGGGGCCAACGTCCTGACTTTC. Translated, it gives CASSRGQGGLSGANVLTF.

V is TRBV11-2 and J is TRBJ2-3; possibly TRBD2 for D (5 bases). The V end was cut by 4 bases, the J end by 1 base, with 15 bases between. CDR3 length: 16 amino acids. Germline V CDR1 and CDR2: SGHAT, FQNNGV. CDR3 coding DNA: TGTGCCAGCAGCTCCTACGAGGTAGCGCGCACAGATACGCAGTATTTT. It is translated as CASSSYEVARTDTQYF.

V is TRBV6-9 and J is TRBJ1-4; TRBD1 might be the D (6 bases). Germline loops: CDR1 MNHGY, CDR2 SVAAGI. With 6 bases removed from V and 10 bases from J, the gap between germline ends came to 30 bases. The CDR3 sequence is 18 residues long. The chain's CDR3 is CASRKVPGHFWDGGKLFF. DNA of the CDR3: TGTGCCAGCAGAAAAGTCCCGGGACATTTTTGGGATGGCGGAAAACTGTTTTTT.

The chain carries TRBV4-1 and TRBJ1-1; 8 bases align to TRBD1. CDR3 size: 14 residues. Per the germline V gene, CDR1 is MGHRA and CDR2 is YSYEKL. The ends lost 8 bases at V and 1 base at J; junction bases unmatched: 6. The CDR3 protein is CASQLGQGNTEAFF. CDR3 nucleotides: TGCGCCAGCCAGCTCGGACAGGGGAACACTGAAGCTTTCTTT.

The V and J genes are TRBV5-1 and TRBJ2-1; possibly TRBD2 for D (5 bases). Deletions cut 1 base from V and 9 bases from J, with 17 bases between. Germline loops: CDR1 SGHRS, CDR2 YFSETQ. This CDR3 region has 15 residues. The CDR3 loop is CASSLRPERTSEQFF. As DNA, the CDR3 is TGCGCCAGCAGCTTGAGGCCTGAGAGAACTAGTGAGCAGTTCTTC.

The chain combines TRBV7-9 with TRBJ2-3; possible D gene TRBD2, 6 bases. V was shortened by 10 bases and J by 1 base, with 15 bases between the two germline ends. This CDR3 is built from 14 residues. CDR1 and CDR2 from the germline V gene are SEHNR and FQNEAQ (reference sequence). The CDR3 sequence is CANGGSRGTDTQYF. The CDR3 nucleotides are TGTGCCAACGGGGGTAGTAGAGGCACAGATACGCAGTATTTT.

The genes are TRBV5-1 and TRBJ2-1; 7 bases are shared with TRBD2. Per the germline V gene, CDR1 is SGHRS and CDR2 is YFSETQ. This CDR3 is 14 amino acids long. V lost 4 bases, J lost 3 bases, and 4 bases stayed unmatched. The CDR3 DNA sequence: TGCGCCAGCAGCGATTCGGGGGGCTACAATGAGCAGTTCTTC. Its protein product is CASSDSGGYNEQFF.

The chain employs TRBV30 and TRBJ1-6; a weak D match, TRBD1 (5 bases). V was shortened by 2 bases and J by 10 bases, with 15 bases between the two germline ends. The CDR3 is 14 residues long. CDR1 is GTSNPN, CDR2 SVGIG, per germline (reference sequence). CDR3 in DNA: TGTGCCTGGAGTATAAGGGGCAACGGATCACCCCTCCACTTT. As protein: CAWSIRGNGSPLHF.